This TCR beta chain is from a study of vaccination and CD4 T cells after COVID-19 (dated by TCRdb to between 2020 and 2023). For the wider study: SARS-CoV-2 positivity had been established in the convalescent patients by nasal swab PCR, and mild disease was recorded in roughly 10 of these patients and severe disease in one. In roughly 11 COVID-19 convalescent patients and several infection-naive healthy vaccine recipients, the spike-specific CD4+ TCR repertoire before mRNA vaccination was compared with the repertoire after mRNA vaccination. Culture stimuli were overlapping spike peptide pools from SARS-CoV-2 and from the common cold coronaviruses HCoV-NL63, HCoV-OC43 and HCoV-229E. Control cultures received a CEFX viral epitope pool as the positive control, an HIV-1 Nef peptide pool as the negative control, or no peptide. Post-COVID blood samples were collected from convalescent patients a median of approximately 100 days after diagnosis, with a range of about 30 to 161 days. The convalescent cohort included six males and four females, with two Hispanic individuals, seven Caucasians, two Asians and one multiracial person. Post-vaccine blood samples were collected a median of about 66 days after the second vaccine dose, ranging from roughly 12 to 241 days. Participants got two doses of the Pfizer-BioNTech BNT162b2 vaccine (n=8) or two doses of the Moderna mRNA-1273 vaccine (n=2).

In the paper's terms, the treatment or condition label means: roughly 10-day PBMC culture with coronavirus spike peptide pools or control peptides (ViraFEST assay). To expand antigen-specific T cells with peptide pools and then pick out the expanded clonotypes through TCR sequencing, the study relied on the ViraFEST assay. The convalescent patients' positive SARS-CoV-2 PCR tests were from March to December 2020, which was before the Alpha, Beta and Delta variants emerged in the United States. Each well held around 2 million PBMCs cultured in IMDM containing around 5.1% human AB serum and approximately 9.4 IU/ml IL-2, with roughly 10 ug/ml peptide pools added. On days 3 and 7, half of the culture medium was replaced with fresh IL-2-containing medium. After 10 days of culture, CD4+ T cells were isolated by negative selection using the EasySep CD4+ T cell isolation kit. Ficoll-Paque Plus gradient centrifugation was used to isolate PBMCs from whole blood, and the isolated PBMCs were then either used fresh or cryopreserved at -140C. Triplicate wells were generally used for each culture condition.

To prepare the library, PCR was applied. DNA from cultured CD4+ T cells was subjected to TCR sequencing with the Oncomine TCR Beta short-read assay at the Johns Hopkins FTIC core. Genomic DNA was extracted from the cultured CD4+ T cells with the QIAamp micro DNA kit. Oncomine TCR Beta libraries from cultured CD4+ T cells were pooled with unique dual indexes and sequenced on an Illumina iSeq 100. The published analysis was carried out like this. Non-productive sequences were removed, and CDR3s that did not start with C, did not end with F or W, or were shorter than 7 amino acids were discarded. Antigen-specific clonotypes were identified using the MANAFEST web application through comparison of peptide-stimulated wells with reference and other culture wells. An FDR below 0.05, an odds ratio above 5, and a productive frequency above 0.1% in at least two of three replicate wells were required for clones to be considered positive. Clonotypes that were significantly expanded in both SARS-CoV-2 spike wells and at least one common cold coronavirus spike condition were defined as cross-reactive. CDR3 homology was assessed with Levenshtein distances (stringdist) and unrooted phylogenetic trees (ape) in R version 3.6.1. Using fastp trimming at Q25 and MiXCR clonotype assembly, TCRdb reanalyzed the public sequencing data and kept in-frame beta chains. Every entry covers one CDR3 protein and lists the most common genes and DNA from its rows. Here the V and J calls rest on TCRdb's processing, not on the authors' analysis. The sample includes under 20,000 distinct CDR3 sequences, with about 46% observed a single time. The leading ten clones occupy about 6% of the sample.

The germline V gene specifies MDHEN as CDR1 and SYDVKM as CDR2. The CDR3 spans 14 residues, from the cysteine through the phenylalanine. Just CDR3 DNA is preserved here, 42 bases in frame from base 1. V lost 8 bases and J lost 9 bases, and the count of bases not matched to a germline gene is 9. Points on this clonotype: Its binding antigen is unknown. No base-level quality is on record; no much larger clone is a single base apart.

Study-wide findings and limitations: Relatively few convalescent patients were included in the study, and early timepoints after natural infection were not analyzed. Among the post-vaccine SARS-CoV-2-reactive clones in convalescent patients, a median approximately 90% showed up only after vaccination, which suggests vaccine-specific priming. Of the vaccine-specific clones in convalescent patients, 304 of 307, or nearly all, reacted only to SARS-CoV-2 spike and did not cross-react with common cold coronaviruses. The median number of SARS-CoV-2-reactive clonotypes rose from 20 to 25 after infection to around 40 after vaccination, but the change was not significant.

The TCR sequence derives from a human donor who had recovered from COVID-19. The chain employs TRBV28 and TRBJ2-1; TRBD2 agrees with 11 junctional bases. Material: CD4+ T cells from blood, cultured in vitro, obtained after SARS-CoV-2 vaccination. The nucleotides read TGTGCCAGCTCGGAGACTAGCGGGATTGGTGAGCAGTTCTTC. The translation is CASSETSGIGEQFF.